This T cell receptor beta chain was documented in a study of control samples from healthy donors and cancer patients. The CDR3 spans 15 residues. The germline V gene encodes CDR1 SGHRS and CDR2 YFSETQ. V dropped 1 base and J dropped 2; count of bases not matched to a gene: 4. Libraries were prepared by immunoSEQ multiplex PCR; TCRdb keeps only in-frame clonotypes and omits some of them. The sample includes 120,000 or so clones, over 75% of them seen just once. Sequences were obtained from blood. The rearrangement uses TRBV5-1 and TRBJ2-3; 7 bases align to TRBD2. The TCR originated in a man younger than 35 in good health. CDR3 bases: TGCGCCAGCAGCTTGCGGGGGGTACACACAGATACGCAGTATTTT. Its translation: CASSLRGVHTDTQYF.